This TCR beta chain emerged from a study of vaccination effects on CD4 cells after COVID-19. The protocol was immunoSEQ multiplex PCR, while the TCRdb copy is restricted to in-frame clones and leaves out a portion. The sample yields 20,000 to 30,000 clones, roughly 73% seen once. This clone was observed once. Its antigen is not identified. Before sequencing, viral peptide pools were used by the ViraFEST assay to expand antigen-specific CD4+ T cells. Cells that had been cultured for 10 days were the source of isolated CD4+ T cells. Recipients of the vaccine had no prior SARS-CoV-2 infection and negative nucleocapsid antibodies. V shed 10 bases, J shed 3 bases, and the junction held 4 bases outside the gene matches. The CDR3 sequence is 12 residues long. Germline V CDR1 and CDR2: MNHNY, SVGAGI (reference sequence).

The sequenced sample was CD4+ T cells from PBMCs cultured with SARS-CoV-2 spike peptides, obtained before COVID-19 vaccination. This TCR derives from a human donor who received a COVID-19 vaccine. The chain links TRBV6-6 to TRBJ1-2, with 8 bases fitting TRBD1. CDR3: CATGQGDYGYTF. CDR3 in DNA: TGTGCCACCGGACAGGGCGACTATGGCTACACCTTC.